One T cell receptor (beta chain) is described in this entry. Its antigen specificity is not known. Per-nucleotide qualities are absent, and no much larger clonotype sits a single base away. The V end loses 0 bases and the J end loses 1 base, and a stretch of 8 bases separates them. Per the germline V gene, SGDLS is the CDR1 and YYNGEE is the CDR2. The CDR3 holds 15 amino acids from the cysteine to the phenylalanine. Solely the CDR3 DNA is kept, with 45 bases framed from the first base. Library preparation employed the immunoSEQ multiplex PCR assay. The authors' pipeline ran thus. To diagnose cytomegalovirus status from the catalog of TCR beta chain sequences, a statistical classification framework was built. TCRdb obtained this table from immuneACCESS and retained in-frame rearrangements with V and J assigned. These tables miss some clones; where compared with another copy, unresolved V genes account for less than half of the shortfall, and the remainder is unexplained. The V and J calls and clone size come from that table; D and trimming were worked out from the DNA. The sample records about 100,000 clones, around 95% of which are singletons. 0.67% of the sample lies in the top ten.

These data originate in a study of cytomegalovirus exposure and HLA in healthy donors (dated by TCRdb to the late 2010s). About the investigation overall: A later analysis indicated that the roughly 130 validation repertoires were generated on the platform also employed for the approximately 690 repertoires of the first cohort. The study aimed to test whether signatures of past pathogen exposure could be identified by cataloging public T cell receptors. In addition to the first cohort of 500 to 850 subjects, a separate validation cohort of 120 different subjects was used. The study combined high-throughput TCR immunosequencing, statistical association of individual TCRs with disease status, and machine learning to predict cytomegalovirus infection status.

Broad study findings and their caveats: The authors suggested that the approach could potentially be extended to other disease states and immunological phenotypes. Cytomegalovirus status was reported to be diagnosed by the classifier with high specificity and sensitivity in both the original and validation cohorts. A few of the identified cytomegalovirus-associated TCR beta chains were confirmed in vitro to be specific for cytomegalovirus antigens. In the study, roughly 160 TCR beta chains were listed as associated with cytomegalovirus. A later analysis had no HLA typing for the validation cohort, so co-occurrence there was scored across all 130 or so repertoires. In a later analysis, TCRs clustered in the first cohort were found to also tend to co-occur in the roughly 130 validation repertoires, with 90% to 95% of cluster scores above 0. Across donors, most TCR sequences were observed very rarely, whereas some public TCRs were present in many individuals.

The donors were included in the validation cohort of 90 to 150 subjects, a group kept apart from the roughly 700-subject first cohort. The sample consisted of PBMCs. This sequence was found in a woman under 30 in good health and CMV-seronegative. The rearranged segments are TRBV9 and TRBJ2-1, with TRBD1 as a weak D call on 6 bases. The nucleotide sequence reads TGTGCCAGCAGCGTAGGGGGGCAGTCCTACAATGAGCAGTTCTTC. This translates into CASSVGGQSYNEQFF.